Listed below are T cell receptor beta chains from one sample, sequenced in a study of control samples from healthy donors and cancer patients. Here immunoSEQ multiplex PCR was the method, and the copy in TCRdb shows in-frame clones only, minus some. The sample yields roughly 190,000 clones, of which the top ten take up roughly 2%. Material: blood. All receptors derive from a woman aged 30 to 39 in good health. CDR3s include the opening cysteine and the closing phenylalanine or tryptophan. The D gene is left open where the match is weak.

j_call v_call d_call cdr3_nt cdr3_aa
TRBJ1-2 TRBV7-6 TRBD1 TGTGCCAGCAGCTCTGACAGGGGGTGGGTGGATGGCTACACCTTC CASSSDRGWVDGYTF
TRBJ2-1 TRBV11-3 TRBD1 TGTGCCAGCAGCTTAGGTCACAGGGGCATCTACAATGAGCAGTTCTTC CASSLGHRGIYNEQFF
TRBJ1-3 TRBV6-5 NA TGTGCCACCAAATTTGGAGCAGGCTCTGGAAACACCATATATTTT CATKFGAGSGNTIYF
TRBJ1-4 TRBV12-3/TRBV12-4 TRBD1 TGTGCCAGCTCGGGACAGTTGAATGAAAAACTGTTTTTT CASSGQLNEKLFF
TRBJ2-4 TRBV4-1 NA TGCGCCAGCAGCCAAGATAGGGGTTTCATTCAGTACTTC CASSQDRGFIQYF
TRBJ1-1 TRBV16 NA TGTGCCAGCAGCCAATCAGAGGGGACGAACACTGAAGCTTTCTTT CASSQSEGTNTEAFF
TRBJ1-3 TRBV7-6 NA TGTGCCAGCACCCCAGACGGTTTCCCAGGAAACACCATATATTTT CASTPDGFPGNTIYF
TRBJ1-2 TRBV7-9 NA TGTGCCAGCAGCCCGGGCTCCTATAACTATGGCTACACCTTC CASSPGSYNYGYTF
TRBJ1-1 TRBV4-2 NA TGTGCCAGCAGCCAAGGGTCTAGTAACACTGAAGCTTTCTTT CASSQGSSNTEAFF
TRBJ1-1 TRBV7-2 NA TGTGCCAGCAGCTTATCGCCGTACGGGGACACTGAAGCTTTCTTT CASSLSPYGDTEAFF
TRBJ2-1 TRBV10-1 TRBD2 TGCGCCAGCAGTGAGTCGAAGCGGGGGTCCGCAGGGGAGCAGTTCTTC CASSESKRGSAGEQFF
TRBJ1-6 TRBV11-3 TRBD1 TGTGCCAGCAGCTCTGGACAGGGGGAGAATTCACCCCTCCACTTT CASSSGQGENSPLHF
TRBJ2-1 TRBV1 NA TGCACCAGCAGCCAAGATTGGGGGGGGGCCTACAATGAGCAGTTCTTC CTSSQDWGGAYNEQFF
TRBJ1-5 TRBV2 NA TGTGCCAGCAGGGTCACTTATAGCAATCAGCCCCAGCATTTT CASRVTYSNQPQHF
TRBJ1-2 TRBV11-2 NA TGTGCCAGCAGCAATAACCCGACAGGAACCTACACCTTC CASSNNPTGTYTF
TRBJ2-7 TRBV5-6 NA TGTGCCAGCAGCTATTCGCAAGGGAGTTCCTACGAGCAGTACTTC CASSYSQGSSYEQYF
TRBJ1-1 TRBV6-4 TRBD1 TGTGCCAGCAGTGATAGGGGGACAGGGGAAGCTTTCTTT CASSDRGTGEAFF
TRBJ1-1 TRBV4-1 NA TGCGCCAGCAGCGCCGGGGAGGGATGGGAAGCTTTCTTT CASSAGEGWEAFF
TRBJ1-6 TRBV28 TRBD1 TGTGCCAGCAGTTCCACTGGACAGGGGCTATCACCCCTCCACTTT CASSSTGQGLSPLHF
TRBJ2-5 TRBV9 TRBD2 TGTGCCAGCAGCGAACTAGCGGGGGGAGAGACCCAGTACTTC CASSELAGGETQYF
TRBJ2-7 TRBV18 NA TGTGCCAGCTCACCCCTGGACACTTTGGAGCAGTACTTC CASSPLDTLEQYF
TRBJ2-2 TRBV4-1 NA TGCGCCAGCAGCCTTCTCTTCGCGAACACCGGGGAGCTGTTTTTT CASSLLFANTGELFF
TRBJ2-7 TRBV6-5 NA TGTGCCAGCAGGACAGGCAATACCTACGAGCAGTACTTC CASRTGNTYEQYF
TRBJ1-2 TRBV6-5 NA TGTGCCAGCAGTCGCGGACAGCGGGGCTCTTGGGGCTACACCTTC CASSRGQRGSWGYTF
TRBJ1-2 TRBV7-9 NA TGTGCCAGCAGCTCCGGGGACGGATTATTCTATGGCTACACCTTC CASSSGDGLFYGYTF
TRBJ2-1 TRBV7-7 TRBD2 TGTGCTAGCAGCCCTCGAAGTCCCGGGACTAGCGGGGCCTACAATGAGCAGTTCTTC CASSPRSPGTSGAYNEQFF
TRBJ1-5 TRBV19 NA TGTGCCAGTAGTCCTCAGGGGTTGGGCAATCAGCCCCAGCATTTT CASSPQGLGNQPQHF